This T cell receptor beta chain is from a study of beta chain features in type 1 diabetes. Study in general: Cells sorted and examined across all samples totaled around 110,000,000.

Every bit of the isolated RNA underwent reverse transcription, so sequencing read expressed TCRB transcripts. Assay: immunoSEQ multiplex PCR; the TCRdb copy retains only in-frame clones and omits some. The sample records hundreds of thousands of clones, around 16% being singletons. Findings and limits, study-wide: Patients' naive, central memory and Treg TCRB repertoires seemed closer to one another than those of healthy donors.

There are a few counts of this clone. Its specificity is not known. The CDR3 runs 14 residues. Germline CDR1 and CDR2: SGHTA and FQGTGA. The ends were cut back, 5 bases at V and 3 bases at J, with 11 bases in the middle. The J gene is TRBJ2-1, the V gene TRBV7-3, with D uncertain. Sequencing input: naive CD4+ T cells from blood. The TCR comes from a man aged 18 to 29 in good health. The CDR3 sequence is CASSRTDFYNEQFF. In DNA form, the CDR3 reads TGTGCCAGCAGCAGAACAGATTTCTACAATGAGCAGTTCTTC.